These 27 T cell receptor beta chains were sequenced from one sample in a study of shared clonotypes between healthy human individuals. The table came from immunoSEQ multiplex PCR; TCRdb's copy has only in-frame clones and leaves some out. This sample yields 1,500,000 or so clones, of which roughly 97% are seen a single time; over 1% belongs to the top ten. Material for sequencing was naive CD4+ T cells sorted from blood. Stated subset: CD45RA+ positively selected. Every receptor here comes from a man under 40 in good health.

This CDR3 reads CASSSLIAGDQGIEQFF. The CDR3 coding sequence is TGCGCCAGCAGCTCCCTAATAGCGGGAGATCAGGGGATTGAGCAGTTCTTC. The V and J genes are TRBV5-1 and TRBJ2-1; 9 bases fit TRBD2. The CDR3 runs to 17 residues. Germline CDR1 is SGHRS and CDR2 is YFSETQ. V shed 3 bases, J shed 9 bases, and the junction held 16 bases outside the gene matches.

The chain employs TRBV5-1 and TRBJ2-7; TRBD1 or TRBD2 may be the D gene (5 bases each). Trimming left V 0 bases short and J 3 bases short, with 16 bases between. Looked up from germline, CDR1 is SGHRS and CDR2 is YFSETQ. CDR3 length: 16 residues. In nucleotides, the CDR3 is TGCGCCAGCAGCTTGGGACTGGGACGGAGACTCTACGAGCAGTACTTC. It encodes CASSLGLGRRLYEQYF. Looking up the rest from reference TRBV5-1 and TRBJ2-7 gives the full variable domain: KAGVTQTPRYLIKTRGQQVTLSCSPISGHRSVSWYQQTPGQGLQFLFEYFSETQRNKGNFPGRFSGRQFSNSRSEMNVSTLELGDSALYLCASSLGLGRRLYEQYFGPGTRLTVT.

V and J are TRBV7-9 and TRBJ2-2; D is tentatively TRBD1 or TRBD2 (6 bases each). The CDR3 is 19 amino acids. Germline-derived CDR1 and CDR2 are SEHNR and FQNEAQ (reference sequence). V lost 3 bases, J lost 6 bases, and 26 bases lay in between. The CDR3 is CASSFIIWGAVEDAGELFF. CDR3 bases: TGTGCCAGCAGCTTTATCATATGGGGGGCGGTTGAAGATGCCGGGGAGCTGTTTTTT. Full variable domain (rest looked up from reference TRBV7-9 and TRBJ2-2): DTGVSQNPRHKITKRGQNVTFRCDPISEHNRLYWYRQTLGQGPEFLTYFQNEAQLEKSRLLSDRFSAERPKGSFSTLEIQRTEQGDSAMYLCASSFIIWGAVEDAGELFFGEGSRLTVL.

This chain connects TRBV19 to TRBJ2-2, with D maybe TRBD2 (6 bases). This CDR3 comprises 15 residues. The V end lost 10 bases, the J end lost 7 bases, and 22 bases lay between the germline ends. CDR1 and CDR2 (germline): LNHDA, SQIVND (reference sequence). CDR3 DNA: TGTGCCACCCGACTTTATGGCGGGACGCACGGGGAGCTGTTTTTT. This encodes CATRLYGGTHGELFF. The variable domain in full, with the rest retrieved from reference TRBV19 and TRBJ2-2, is DGGITQSPKYLFRKEGQNVTLSCEQNLNHDAMYWYRQDPGQGLRLIYYSQIVNDFQKGDIAEGYSVSREKKESFPLTVTSAQKNPTAFYLCATRLYGGTHGELFFGEGSRLTVL.

The CDR3 sequence is CASSFGSYEQYF. DNA for the CDR3: TGTGCCAGCAGCTTTGGTTCCTACGAGCAGTACTTC. The genes are TRBV11-3 and TRBJ2-7; D not certain. Per germline, CDR1 SGHNT and CDR2 YENEEA. The CDR3 spans 12 residues. V was clipped by 3 bases and J by 1 base, with 4 bases between them.

The V call is TRBV9, the J call TRBJ2-7; 9 bases map to TRBD2. J was trimmed by 0 bases and V by 0 bases; bases with no gene match: 7. The CDR3 runs 17 residues. The germline V gene has CDR1 SGDLS and CDR2 YYNGEE. The CDR3 sequence is CASSVEASGVSSYEQYF. DNA of the CDR3: TGTGCCAGCAGCGTAGAGGCTAGCGGGGTATCCTCCTACGAGCAGTACTTC. Full variable domain (outside the CDR3, taken from reference TRBV9 and TRBJ2-7): DSGVTQTPKHLITATGQRVTLRCSPRSGDLSVYWYQQSLDQGLQFLIQYYNGEERAKGNILERFSAQQFPDLHSELNLSSLELGDSALYFCASSVEASGVSSYEQYFGPGTRLTVT.

The chain uses TRBV18 and TRBJ2-7; TRBD1 agrees at 8 bases. This CDR3 has 15 residues. The V and J ends lost 5 bases and 3 bases, in that order; junction bases with no gene match: 9. Looked up from germline, CDR1 is KGHSH and CDR2 is LQKENI. The CDR3, as DNA: TGTGCCAGCTCAAGACAGGGGATAAGGGTCTACGAGCAGTACTTC. Protein product: CASSRQGIRVYEQYF.

V gene TRBV28 combines with J gene TRBJ2-1, with D possibly being TRBD1 (5 bases). Per germline, CDR1 MDHEN and CDR2 SYDVKM. The germline V and J ends were trimmed by 3 bases and 5 bases, with 11 bases remaining between them. CDR3 length: 14 residues. CDR3 protein: CASSLQGWNNEQFF. The CDR3 region has the DNA TGTGCCAGCAGTTTGCAGGGATGGAACAATGAGCAGTTCTTC.

CDR3 sequence: CASSQVGRSNQPQHF. CDR3 in DNA: TGCGCCAGCAGCCAAGTCGGCCGGAGCAATCAGCCCCAGCATTTT. The rearrangement uses TRBV4-1 and TRBJ1-5, with D hard to call. Germline lookup yields CDR1 MGHRA and CDR2 YSYEKL. The CDR3 totals 15 residues. V lost 1 base to trimming and J lost 1 base, with 8 bases between them.

About this clone itself: A read error may account for a junction end that differs from germline. This chain uses TRBV7-3 with TRBJ2-1; 8 nucleotides line up with TRBD2. There are 15 residues in the CDR3. Germline CDR1 reads SGHTA; CDR2 reads FQGTGA. The CDR3 DNA sequence: TGTGCCAGCAGCGTAACTAGCGGCAACAGCCAGGAGCAGTTCTTC. The encoded protein is CASSVTSGNSQEQFF.

The chain employs TRBV7-8 and TRBJ2-3; D unclear. CDR1 and CDR2 from the germline V gene are SGHVS and FQNEAQ. Between the trimmed V and J ends, which lost 1 base and 3 bases, there was a span of 17 bases. The CDR3 covers 17 residues. The CDR3 DNA reads TGTGCCAGCAGCTTAGGTACCTCCTCCTTCGCAACAGATACGCAGTATTTT. Translating gives CASSLGTSSFATDTQYF. Variable domain in full (rest from reference TRBV7-8 and TRBJ2-3): GAGVSQSPRYKVAKRGQDVALRCDPISGHVSLFWYQQALGQGPEFLTYFQNEAQLDKSGLPSDRFFAERPEGSVSTLKIQRTQQEDSAVYLCASSLGTSSFATDTQYFGPGTRLTVL.

This chain joins TRBV5-1 and TRBJ2-7; the D call may be TRBD1 or TRBD2 (5 bases each). Germline V gives CDR1 SGHRS, CDR2 YFSETQ. V was trimmed by 4 bases and J by 2 bases, leaving 16 bases between them. The CDR3 sequence is 15 residues long. CDR3 sequence (DNA): TGCGCCAGCAGCCTCATCCGGGACGGAGCCTACGAGCAGTACTTC. Its protein product is CASSLIRDGAYEQYF.

This sequence joins TRBV5-1 and TRBJ2-1; tentative D call: TRBD1 (5 bases). Germline assignment: CDR1 SGHRS and CDR2 YFSETQ. V was trimmed by 0 bases and J by 1 base, leaving 11 bases between them. The CDR3 sequence is 16 residues long. CDR3 sequence reads: CASSLDGHQSYNEQFF. In DNA form, the CDR3 reads TGCGCCAGCAGCTTGGACGGACACCAGTCCTACAATGAGCAGTTCTTC.

The chain uses TRBV9 and TRBJ2-1; D unresolved. The germline V gene has CDR1 SGDLS and CDR2 YYNGEE. Between the trimmed V and J ends, which lost 4 bases and 0 bases, there was a span of 8 bases. There are 14 residues in the CDR3. CDR3 DNA sequence: TGTGCCAGCAGCCTACAGACCTCCTACAATGAGCAGTTCTTC. Its protein is CASSLQTSYNEQFF.

This chain links TRBV7-5 with TRBJ1-4; TRBD1 is taken as the D call from the table, unchecked against the DNA. TRBV7-5 represents a pseudogene. This CDR3 contains 12 residues. CDR3 loop: CVRSWPKEKLFF. The DNA of the CDR3 is TGTGTCAGAAGCTGGCCGAAAGAAAAACTGTTTTTT.

This clone appeared once. This sequence joins TRBV7-2 and TRBJ2-4, with 7 bases that match TRBD1. This CDR3 spans 12 amino acids. Looked up from germline, CDR1 is SGHTA and CDR2 is FQGNSA. The ends lost 5 bases at V and 9 bases at J; junction bases unmatched: 4. CDR3 bases: TGTGCCAGCAGCCAGGGGGTCGGCATTCAGTACTTC. Translated: CASSQGVGIQYF.

Notes on this clone: The same CDR3 is also encoded by other DNA sequences in this sample. V gene TRBV29-1 combines with J gene TRBJ2-7; 7 bases are a match to TRBD1. The J segment lost 2 bases and the V segment lost 5 bases, leaving 3 bases of the junction unmatched. The CDR3 contains 12 residues. In germline, CDR1 is SQVTM, CDR2 ANQGSEA. CDR3 sequence reads: CSVRQGAYEQYF. The CDR3 DNA reads TGCAGCGTTAGGCAGGGGGCCTACGAGCAGTACTTC.

The chain recombines TRBV2 with TRBJ2-1; 8 bases are shared with TRBD2. V was clipped by 0 bases and J by 4 bases; unmatched bases: 8. This CDR3 is built from 17 residues. Germline CDR1 SNHLY, CDR2 FYNNEI. CDR3: CASSEARVAGRYNEQFF. CDR3 nucleotides: TGTGCCAGCAGTGAAGCGCGGGTAGCGGGGAGGTACAATGAGCAGTTCTTC.

Of note for this clone: The identical CDR3 is also encoded by other nucleotide sequences in the sample. V is TRBV4-3 and J is TRBJ2-3; D is undetermined. The CDR3 sequence is 13 residues long. Germline V gives CDR1 LGHNA, CDR2 YSLEER. Trimming shortened V by 0 bases and J by 4 bases, and 5 bases separated the two germline ends. The CDR3: CASSQDGADTQYF. CDR3 DNA: TGCGCCAGCAGCCAAGATGGAGCAGATACGCAGTATTTT.

Remarks on this clone: In the same sample, other DNA sequences code for this CDR3. The chain combines TRBV18 with TRBJ2-3; D is undetermined. The ends were cut back, 3 bases at V and 3 bases at J, with 10 bases in the middle. CDR3 length: 14 amino acids. The germline V gene encodes CDR1 KGHSH and CDR2 LQKENI. The CDR3 protein is CASSPLGRTDTQYF. CDR3 sequence (DNA): TGTGCCAGCTCACCCCTAGGGCGGACAGATACGCAGTATTTT. The whole variable domain, remainder taken from reference TRBV18 and TRBJ2-3, is NAGVMQNPRHLVRRRGQEARLRCSPMKGHSHVYWYRQLPEEGLKFMVYLQKENIIDESGMPKERFSAEFPKEGPSILRIQQVVRGDSAAYFCASSPLGRTDTQYFGPGTRLTVL.

V is TRBV28 and J is TRBJ1-4, with unresolved D. Germline V gene sequence: CDR1 MDHEN, CDR2 SYDVKM. Trimming pared 7 bases from V and 0 bases from J, leaving 21 bases between. This CDR3 spans 18 amino acids. The CDR3 loop is CASTKLRAESATNEKLFF. In DNA, the CDR3 is TGTGCCAGCACCAAACTCCGGGCAGAAAGTGCAACTAATGAAAAACTGTTTTTT.

This chain uses TRBV2 with TRBJ2-5; TRBD1 matches at 8 bases. This CDR3 contains 15 residues. The ends lost 0 bases at V and 9 bases at J; junction bases unmatched: 9. Germline assignment: CDR1 SNHLY and CDR2 FYNNEI. CDR3 DNA: TGTGCCAGCAGTGAAGCGAGCCAGGGGGCTAGGGCCCAGTACTTC. The encoded protein is CASSEASQGARAQYF.

This clone was picked up a small number of times. V and J are TRBV5-1 and TRBJ1-2, with TRBD1 identical over 9 bases. V shed 4 bases and J 4 bases; nucleotides not matched to a gene: 8. The germline V gene encodes CDR1 SGHRS and CDR2 YFSETQ. This CDR3 region has 15 residues. The CDR3, as DNA: TGCGCCAGCAGCGGAGTTGGGACAGGGACCTATGGCTACACCTTC. Translating it yields CASSGVGTGTYGYTF.

The J gene is TRBJ1-2, the V gene TRBV5-1; possible D gene TRBD1, 6 bases. V was cut by 0 bases and J by 8 bases, with 14 bases left in between. The germline V gene has CDR1 SGHRS and CDR2 YFSETQ. The CDR3 is 14 residues long. CDR3 residues: CASSLGQVEGGYTF. CDR3 nucleotides: TGCGCCAGCAGCTTGGGACAGGTGGAAGGAGGCTACACCTTC.

The chain carries TRBV28 and TRBJ1-4, with 7 bases identical to TRBD1. The trim removed 1 base at V and 3 bases at J, leaving 14 bases unmatched. Germline assignment: CDR1 MDHEN and CDR2 SYDVKM. The CDR3 has 19 amino acids. The CDR3 here is CASSLSPGRQGRPNEKLFF. CDR3 sequence (DNA): TGTGCCAGCAGTTTATCCCCTGGTAGACAGGGCAGGCCTAATGAAAAACTGTTTTTT.

The chain is built from TRBV28 and TRBJ2-1; D unclear. Looked up from germline, CDR1 is MDHEN and CDR2 is SYDVKM. CDR3 length: 12 residues. Trimming removed 2 bases from V and 7 bases from J, with 6 bases in between. The CDR3 nucleotides read TGTGCCAGCAGTTTACTCCAGAATGAGCAGTTCTTC. This encodes CASSLLQNEQFF.

The rearrangement links TRBV2 to TRBJ2-3; possible D gene TRBD1, 5 bases. The CDR3 has 14 amino acids. The germline V and J ends were trimmed by 4 bases and 4 bases, with 12 bases remaining between them. CDR1 and CDR2 (germline): SNHLY, FYNNEI. The CDR3 loop reads CASSGHGAPDTQYF. In DNA, the CDR3 is TGTGCCAGCAGTGGTCATGGGGCCCCAGATACGCAGTATTTT.